This note documents a single T cell receptor beta chain sequence. Allocation to cohorts depended on clinical history reported by the participants. TCRdb's copy holds only in-frame clones and misses some; the assay was immunoSEQ multiplex PCR. The data show more than 110,000 clones, around 80% seen once. This record comes from a study of blood T cell repertoires in COVID-19. Turning to the study itself: T cells, B-cell-depleted T cells, or PBMCs provided the cDNA or gDNA that served as material.

Germline CDR1 LGHNA, CDR2 YSLEER. The junction had 0 bases not matched to a gene; V was cut back by 2 bases and J by 1 base. This CDR3 contains 15 residues. This TCR came from a woman under 30 who had been exposed to COVID-19. The chain combines TRBV4-3 with TRBJ2-3, with 10 bases fitting TRBD2. Sequencing input: PBMCs or T cells enriched from blood (not recorded which). CDR3 in DNA: TGCGCCAGCAGCCAACTAGCGGGAGGCACAGATACGCAGTATTTT. Residues: CASSQLAGGTDTQYF.